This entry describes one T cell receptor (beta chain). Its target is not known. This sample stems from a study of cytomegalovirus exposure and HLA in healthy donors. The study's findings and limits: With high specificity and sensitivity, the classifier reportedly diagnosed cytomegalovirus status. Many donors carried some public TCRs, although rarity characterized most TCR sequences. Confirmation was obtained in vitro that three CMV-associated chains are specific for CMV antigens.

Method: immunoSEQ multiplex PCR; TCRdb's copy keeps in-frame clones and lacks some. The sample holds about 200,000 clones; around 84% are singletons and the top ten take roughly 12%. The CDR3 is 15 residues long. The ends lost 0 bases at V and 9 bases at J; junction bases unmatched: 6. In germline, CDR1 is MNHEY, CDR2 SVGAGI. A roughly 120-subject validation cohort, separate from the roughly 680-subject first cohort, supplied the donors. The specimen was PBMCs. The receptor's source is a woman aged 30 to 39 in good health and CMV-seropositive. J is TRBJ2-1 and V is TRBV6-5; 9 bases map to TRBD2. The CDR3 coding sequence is TGTGCCAGCAGTTACTCGATAGGGACTAGCTTTGAGCAGTTCTTC. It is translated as CASSYSIGTSFEQFF.